This TCR beta chain was documented in a study of cytomegalovirus exposure and HLA in healthy donors. Whole-study findings and limits: The study listed roughly 160 cytomegalovirus-associated TCR beta chains.

Points on this clone: Its antigen is not known.

This PCR relied on a set of 60 Vbeta primers and 13 Jbeta primers. Sequenced by immunoSEQ multiplex PCR; TCRdb stores in-frame clones only, minus some. The data contain over 120,000 clones, around 73% of them singletons. The CDR3 runs 13 residues. The germline V gene has CDR1 SQVTM and CDR2 ANQGSEA. V gave up 4 bases and J gave up 2 bases, with 9 bases separating them. This chain connects TRBV29-1 to TRBJ1-3, with D uncertain. The receptor was derived from a female donor in good health and CMV-seronegative. Sequenced sample: PBMCs. CDR3 sequence reads: CSVGGITGNTIYF. In DNA, the CDR3 is TGCAGCGTTGGAGGGATCACTGGAAACACCATATATTTT.